This TCR beta chain emerged from a study of Ad26.COV2.S vaccination and SARS-CoV-2 variants. Study as a whole: A participant enrolled in the COV1001 Ad26.COV2.S trial arm provided the sample.

The treatment is: approximately 18 received Ad26.COV2.S at low or high dose, single or two shots; about 5 received placebo; per-sample allocation not given. Samples analyzed were those drawn on day 63 after the first vaccine or placebo injection. Concerning this clone itself: The antigen is undetermined.

Study-wide results and caveats: There was reportedly substantial breadth in spike-specific CD8+ and CD4+ T cell responses after vaccination. The TCR breadth and depth analyses may have understated or missed part of the total T cell responses.

CDR3 size: 14 residues. V lost 5 bases, J lost 8 bases, and 4 bases stayed unmatched. Per the germline V gene, CDR1 is SGHAT and CDR2 is FQNNGV. Generated by immunoSEQ multiplex PCR, the TCRdb table keeps only in-frame clones and is missing some. The table lists roughly 320,000 clones, around 87% of them singletons, with about 3% in the top ten. The V call is TRBV11-2, the J call TRBJ1-6; 9 bases line up with TRBD1. The source material was peripheral blood, sampled in a trial of Ad26.COV2.S vaccine versus placebo. The TCR sequence derives from a person between 18 and 60 years old who received the Ad26.COV2.S COVID-19 vaccine or a placebo. This CDR3 reads CASSVGQGDSPLHF. Here the CDR3 DNA reads TGTGCCAGCAGCGTGGGACAGGGAGATTCACCCCTCCACTTT.